The source of this TCR beta chain is a study of T cell repertoires in cytomegalovirus infection. Looking at the study overall: Public TCR beta signature analysis indicated the presence of both CMV infection and matching HLA type.

Germline V gene data show CDR1 as MNHEY and CDR2 as SVGEGT. Trimming at V came to 6 bases and at J to 2 bases, leaving 8 bases not matched to a gene. The CDR3 loop spans 16 amino acids. TCRdb used MiXCR to reprocess the reads, holding one entry per CDR3 protein. The profile covers just under 550,000 distinct CDR3 sequences, with around 27% appearing a single time and 13% taken by the ten largest. Findings and caveats of the study: The ex vivo response was dominated by HLA-C-restricted CMV-specific TCR beta clonotypes. Cumulative public TCR beta family frequency identified CMV carriers with the relevant HLA.

This clonotype came up a few times. Antigen: not known. The TCR originated in a human donor in good health (CMV status not recorded). Some clones in this sample may be carry-over from other donors' samples. Input material: PBMCs. This rearrangement joins TRBV6-2 or TRBV6-3 to TRBJ2-1, with 9 bases lining up with TRBD2. CDR3 amino acids: CASRPYSGSPYNEQFF. In DNA form, the CDR3 reads TGTGCCAGCAGGCCTTATAGCGGGAGTCCCTACAATGAGCAGTTCTTC.